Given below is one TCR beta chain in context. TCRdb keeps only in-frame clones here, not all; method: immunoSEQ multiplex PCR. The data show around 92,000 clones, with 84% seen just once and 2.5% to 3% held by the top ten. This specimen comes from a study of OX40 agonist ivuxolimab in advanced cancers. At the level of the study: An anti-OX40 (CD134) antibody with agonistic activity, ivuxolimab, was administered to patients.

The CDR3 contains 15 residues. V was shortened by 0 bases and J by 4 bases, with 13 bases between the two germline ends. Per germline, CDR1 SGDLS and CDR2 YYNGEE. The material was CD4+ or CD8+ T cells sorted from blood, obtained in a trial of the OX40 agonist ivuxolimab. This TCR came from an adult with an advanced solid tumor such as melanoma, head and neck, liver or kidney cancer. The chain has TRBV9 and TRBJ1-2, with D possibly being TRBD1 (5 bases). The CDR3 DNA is TGTGCCAGCAGCGTAGCCGCGGGGGGTTTCTATGGCTACACCTTC. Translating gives CASSVAAGGFYGYTF. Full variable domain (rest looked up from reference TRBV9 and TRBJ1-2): DSGVTQTPKHLITATGQRVTLRCSPRSGDLSVYWYQQSLDQGLQFLIQYYNGEERAKGNILERFSAQQFPDLHSELNLSSLELGDSALYFCASSVAAGGFYGYTFGSGTRLTVV.